The 28 T cell receptor beta chains below come from one sample, sequenced in a study of blood T cell repertoires in COVID-19. This table comes from immunoSEQ multiplex PCR, and its TCRdb copy is limited to in-frame clones, with some not included. The table lists 250,000 to 300,000 clones, just over 90% of them singletons, with around 2.2% in the top ten. Sequenced sample: peripheral blood. The receptors originated from a woman aged 30 to 39 with COVID-19, enrolled during active disease.

The rearrangement uses TRBV7-8 and TRBJ2-2; D ambiguous. Germline V gene sequence: CDR1 SGHVS, CDR2 FQNEAQ. The CDR3 runs 12 residues. V was shortened by 5 bases and J by 6 bases, with 7 bases between the two germline ends. The CDR3 nucleotides read TGTGCCAGCAGCCCCATTCCCGGGGAGCTGTTTTTT. This translates into CASSPIPGELFF.

J is TRBJ1-2 and V is TRBV5-6; D unresolved. Trimming shortened V by 0 bases and J by 4 bases, and 13 bases separated the two germline ends. CDR3 length: 15 amino acids. From germline, CDR1 is SGHDT and CDR2 YYEEEE. The CDR3 DNA follows: TGTGCCAGCAGCTTGGGGGGAGTACCAAGCTATGGCTACACCTTC. Amino acids: CASSLGGVPSYGYTF.

The chain has TRBV6-5 and TRBJ1-2; D is ambiguous. CDR1 and CDR2 from the germline V gene are MNHEY and SVGAGI. CDR3 length equals 12 residues. V dropped 10 bases and J dropped 7 bases, with 16 bases sitting between them. CDR3 sequence (DNA): TGTGCCACCACACCCAATTCCTTTGGCTACACCTTC. Translation: CATTPNSFGYTF.

The V and J genes are TRBV3-1 (or the pseudogene TRBV3-2) and TRBJ1-1, with TRBD1 matching over 7 bases. Germline CDR1 and CDR2: LGHDT and YNNKEL (reference sequence). J lost 4 bases, V lost 6 bases, and 5 bases had no gene match. The CDR3 consists of 13 residues. DNA for the CDR3: TGTGCCAGCAGTGACAGGGTTGGCACTGAAGCTTTCTTT. Translated, it gives CASSDRVGTEAFF.

V is TRBV11-3 and J is TRBJ1-1; unclear D gene. CDR3 length equals 16 residues. Germline V lookup: CDR1 SGHNT, CDR2 YENEEA. V was cut by 2 bases and J by 3 bases, with 16 bases left in between. CDR3 amino acids: CASSLLEGYVYTEAFF. CDR3 nucleotides: TGTGCCAGCAGCTTATTGGAGGGATACGTTTACACTGAAGCTTTCTTT.

The chain links TRBV5-1 to TRBJ1-1; a weak D match, TRBD1 (6 bases). Deletions cut 1 base from V and 4 bases from J, with 17 bases between. Germline V gene data show CDR1 as SGHRS and CDR2 as YFSETQ. The CDR3 extends over 16 amino acids. CDR3 sequence (DNA): TGCGCCAGCAGCTTGAGGGCAGGGGTGAGGGCCACTGAAGCTTTCTTT. This gives the protein CASSLRAGVRATEAFF.

On this clone itself: The same CDR3 can be traced to other DNA sequences in this sample. The chain uses TRBV19 and TRBJ1-1, with D maybe TRBD1 (5 bases). Trimming took 4 bases from V and 5 from J, leaving 11 bases between them. Germline lookup yields CDR1 LNHDA and CDR2 SQIVND (reference sequence). The CDR3 has 13 amino acids. Written as DNA, the CDR3 is TGTGCCAGTAGTAACACAGGCGATACTGAAGCTTTCTTT. Its protein product is CASSNTGDTEAFF.

In this sample, this clone turned up a few times. V usage is TRBV28 and J usage is TRBJ1-1, with TRBD1 identical over 7 bases. This CDR3 has 15 residues. The germline V gene has CDR1 MDHEN and CDR2 SYDVKM. J gave up 1 base and V 6 bases, and 8 bases lay outside the gene matches. DNA for the CDR3: TGTGCCAGCAGCCCTGGGGGACAGCGGAACACTGAAGCTTTCTTT. This translates into CASSPGGQRNTEAFF.

V and J are TRBV5-1 and TRBJ1-2; perhaps TRBD1 as D (5 bases). V shed 3 bases and J shed 2 bases, with 17 bases lying between them. There are 16 residues in the CDR3. From germline, CDR1 is SGHRS and CDR2 YFSETQ. CDR3 in DNA: TGCGCCAGCAGCTCGGACGACGAGACAGCAAACTATGGCTACACCTTC. This gives the protein CASSSDDETANYGYTF.

The chain uses TRBV7-3 and TRBJ1-1; 9 bases line up with TRBD1. The CDR3 is 15 amino acids. CDR1 is SGHTA, CDR2 FQGTGA, per germline. Trimming at V came to 5 bases and at J to 2 bases, leaving 6 bases not matched to a gene. The CDR3 sequence: CASSNGDRDNTEAFF. The CDR3 DNA reads as TGTGCCAGCAGCAACGGGGACAGGGATAACACTGAAGCTTTCTTT. The variable domain in full, with the rest retrieved from reference TRBV7-3 and TRBJ1-1, is GAGVSQTPSNKVTEKGKYVELRCDPISGHTALYWYRQSLGQGPEFLIYFQGTGAADDSGLPNDRFFAVRPEGSVSTLKIQRTERGDSAVYLCASSNGDRDNTEAFFGQGTRLTVV.

The rearrangement joins TRBV19 to TRBJ2-7; D might be TRBD2 (5 bases). Per germline, CDR1 LNHDA and CDR2 SQIVND (reference sequence). There are 14 residues in the CDR3. V shed 4 bases and J shed 2 bases, with 12 bases lying between them. The DNA for the CDR3 is TGTGCCAGTAGTACCCGGGAATATACCTACGAGCAGTACTTC. This codes for CASSTREYTYEQYF.

The chain carries TRBV6-2 or TRBV6-3 and TRBJ1-4, with D perhaps TRBD1 (5 bases). Deletions cut 5 bases from V and 0 bases from J, with 7 bases between. Germline loops: CDR1 MNHEY, CDR2 SVGEGT. The CDR3 spans 14 residues. CDR3 sequence (DNA): TGTGCCAGCAGTCGGGGGTCAACTAATGAAAAACTGTTTTTT. Amino acids: CASSRGSTNEKLFF.

The chain recombines TRBV5-1 with TRBJ1-1; 9 bases are shared with TRBD1. The CDR3 spans 16 residues. CDR1 is SGHRS, CDR2 YFSETQ, per germline. V lost 1 base and J lost 6; bases outside the gene matches: 10. For the CDR3, the DNA is TGCGCCAGCAGCTTGAATGCGGGACAGGGCCTCTCTGAAGCTTTCTTT. It encodes CASSLNAGQGLSEAFF.

V is TRBV10-1 and J is TRBJ2-1, with TRBD2 matching over 8 bases. The CDR3 is made up of 15 amino acids. From germline, CDR1 is WNHNN and CDR2 SYGVQD (reference sequence). J was trimmed by 7 bases and V by 5 bases; bases with no gene match: 10. The CDR3: CASSPVPGLGNEQFF. The CDR3 region has the DNA TGCGCCAGCAGTCCTGTCCCGGGACTAGGGAATGAGCAGTTCTTC.

This clone was found a few times. The chain joins TRBV28 to TRBJ1-1; 8 bases are shared with TRBD1. V dropped 6 bases and J dropped 2; count of bases not matched to a gene: 5. This CDR3 has 14 residues. Per germline, CDR1 MDHEN and CDR2 SYDVKM. CDR3 DNA sequence: TGTGCCAGCAGACAGGGGGAGTCCAACACTGAAGCTTTCTTT. Protein product: CASRQGESNTEAFF.

The J gene is TRBJ1-5, the V gene TRBV4-2; no firm D call. The germline V gene has CDR1 LGHNA and CDR2 YNFKEQ. This CDR3 comprises 16 residues. Trimming cost V 3 bases and J 2 bases, with 14 bases left between them. The CDR3 nucleotides read TGTGCCAGCAGCCACAGCGGGTCGGAGGGCAATCAGCCCCAGCATTTT. It specifies CASSHSGSEGNQPQHF.

V gene TRBV4-1 combines with J gene TRBJ1-1, with a tentative D call TRBD1 (6 bases). This CDR3 spans 13 amino acids. V shed 2 bases and J shed 7 bases, with 11 bases lying between them. CDR1 is MGHRA and CDR2 is YSYEKL in the germline V gene. The CDR3 coding sequence is TGCGCCAGCAGCCAACAGGACAGAAATGAAGCTTTCTTT. Amino acids: CASSQQDRNEAFF.

The V gene is TRBV9, the J gene TRBJ1-1, with a tentative D call TRBD1 (5 bases). This CDR3 spans 13 amino acids. Trimming took off 4 bases at V and 7 bases at J, with 14 bases between the two ends. Germline values: CDR1 SGDLS, CDR2 YYNGEE. The CDR3 here is CASSLRTGGEAFF. CDR3 coding DNA: TGTGCCAGCAGCCTTAGGACCGGGGGTGAAGCTTTCTTT. Full variable domain (rest looked up from reference TRBV9 and TRBJ1-1): DSGVTQTPKHLITATGQRVTLRCSPRSGDLSVYWYQQSLDQGLQFLIQYYNGEERAKGNILERFSAQQFPDLHSELNLSSLELGDSALYFCASSLRTGGEAFFGQGTRLTVV.

The gene calls are TRBV30 and TRBJ2-7; TRBD1 matches 9 bases. This CDR3 comprises 16 residues. CDR1 is GTSNPN and CDR2 is SVGIG in the germline V gene (reference sequence). V lost 0 bases to trimming and J lost 3 bases; unmatched junction nucleotides: 9. The CDR3 protein is CAWSVPKTGGIYEQYF. The CDR3 coding sequence is TGTGCCTGGAGTGTTCCCAAGACAGGGGGAATCTACGAGCAGTACTTC.

The rearrangement joins TRBV28 to TRBJ2-2; 12 positions match TRBD2. The germline V gene encodes CDR1 MDHEN and CDR2 SYDVKM. V was clipped by 5 bases and J by 6 bases; unmatched bases: 4. The CDR3 sequence is 15 residues long. CDR3 residues: CASSLAGGPAGELFF. The CDR3 region has the DNA TGTGCCAGCAGTCTAGCGGGAGGGCCGGCCGGGGAGCTGTTTTTT.

J is TRBJ1-1 and V is TRBV30; D might be TRBD1 (6 bases). Trimming pared 1 base from V and 8 bases from J, leaving 17 bases between. This CDR3 region has 14 residues. CDR1 is GTSNPN, CDR2 SVGIG, per germline (reference sequence). The CDR3 region has the DNA TGTGCCTGGAGTGGAGATGACAGGCACGACGAAGCTTTCTTT. It codes for CAWSGDDRHDEAFF.

On this clone itself: The identical CDR3 is also encoded by other nucleotide sequences in the sample. The chain is built from TRBV6-2 or TRBV6-3 and TRBJ1-5, with 10 positions matching TRBD1. V lost 0 bases, J lost 4 bases, and 0 bases stayed unmatched. Germline CDR1 and CDR2: MNHEY and SVGEGT. This CDR3 has 15 residues. CDR3 loop: CASSYSGQGNQPQHF. DNA for the CDR3: TGTGCCAGCAGTTACTCGGGACAGGGGAATCAGCCCCAGCATTTT.

The CDR3 DNA follows: TGTGCCAGCAGTTTATCCCATTTGTACGAGCAGTACTTC. Translation gives CASSLSHLYEQYF. The chain employs TRBV27 and TRBJ2-7; D is uncertain. The germline CDR1 and CDR2 sequences are MNHEY and SMNVEV (reference sequence). Trimming stripped 0 bases from V and 4 bases from J, with 7 bases between. This CDR3 spans 13 amino acids.

The chain couples TRBV29-1 to TRBJ1-2, with 7 bases matching TRBD1. The V segment lost 3 bases and the J segment 5 bases; nucleotides outside the gene matches: 9. Looked up from germline, CDR1 is SQVTM and CDR2 is ANQGSEA. This CDR3 region has 14 residues. This CDR3 is CSVDPLTGLYGYTF. The CDR3 region has the DNA TGCAGCGTTGATCCTCTGACAGGGTTATATGGCTACACCTTC.

This rearrangement joins TRBV2 to TRBJ1-5, with unresolved D. Trimming took off 4 bases at V and 0 bases at J, with 10 bases between the two ends. Germline V gives CDR1 SNHLY, CDR2 FYNNEI. This CDR3 spans 15 amino acids. The CDR3 protein is CASSASANSNQPQHF. The CDR3 bases are TGTGCCAGCAGTGCGTCTGCTAATAGCAATCAGCCCCAGCATTTT.

This chain uses TRBV5-1 with TRBJ2-7; D might be TRBD1 (5 bases). The CDR3 spans 13 residues. Germline V CDR1 and CDR2: SGHRS, YFSETQ. Trimming stripped 4 bases from V and 2 bases from J, with 10 bases between. The CDR3: CASSPGSAYEQYF. DNA for the CDR3: TGCGCCAGCAGCCCAGGGTCAGCCTACGAGCAGTACTTC.

This chain joins TRBV3-1 (or the pseudogene TRBV3-2) and TRBJ2-2, with unresolved D. The CDR3 sequence is 13 residues long. Looked up from germline, CDR1 is LGHDT and CDR2 is YNNKEL (reference sequence). V lost 4 bases and J 1 base, leaving 4 bases between the germline ends. CDR3 in DNA: TGTGCCAGCAGCCTCAGGAACACCGGGGAGCTGTTTTTT. It yields the protein CASSLRNTGELFF.

This rearrangement joins TRBV5-1 to TRBJ2-5; tentatively, D is TRBD1 (5 bases). Germline V gene sequence: CDR1 SGHRS, CDR2 YFSETQ. Deletions cut 2 bases from V and 1 base from J, with 15 bases between. The CDR3 is made up of 16 amino acids. The CDR3 region is CASSFNIRQSQETQYF. CDR3 DNA sequence: TGCGCCAGCAGCTTTAACATTCGACAGTCCCAAGAGACCCAGTACTTC.